The sequence of this TCR beta chain was determined in a study of beta chain features in type 1 diabetes. Study information: In all, 107,917,701 sorted cells from all samples were analyzed.

This clone appeared a few times. What it binds is unknown. On average, the one heparinised blood draw given by each donor was approximately 120 mL. Study-wide points: TCRB CDR3s from Type 1 diabetes patients were moderately but significantly shorter in all four CD4+ subsets.

Expressed TCRB transcripts were sequenced after all isolated RNA was converted to cDNA. TCRdb's copy holds only in-frame clones and misses some; the assay was immunoSEQ multiplex PCR. The data show 250,000 or so clones, 20% seen once. The material sequenced was naive CD4+ T cells from blood. This sequence was found in a woman between 40 and 50 years old with type 1 diabetes.

The chain's CDR3 is CSDTDRGQWDYTF. The DNA for the CDR3 is TGCAGCGACACGGACAGGGGGCAGTGGGACTACACCTTC. The genes are TRBV29-1 and TRBJ1-2; 11 bases agree with TRBD1. Germline lookup yields CDR1 SQVTM and CDR2 ANQGSEA. The CDR3 length is 13 residues. The V and J ends lost 7 bases and 10 bases, in that order; junction bases with no gene match: 11. The whole variable domain, remainder taken from reference TRBV29-1 and TRBJ1-2, is SAVISQKPSRDICQRGTSLTIQCQVDSQVTMMFWYRQQPGQSLTLIATANQGSEATYESGFVIDKFPISRPNLTFSTLTVSNMSPEDSSIYLCSDTDRGQWDYTFGSGTRLTVV.